This T cell receptor (beta chain) is from a study of T-cell reconstitution after alpha-beta-depleted transplantation in children. J was trimmed by 3 bases and V by 5 bases; bases with no gene match: 7. This CDR3 region has 15 residues. Germline CDR1 and CDR2: SGHVS and FNYEAQ. It was with unique molecular identifiers that the TCRbeta library was prepared. TCRdb re-analysed the PCR reads in MiXCR, keeping a single row per CDR3 protein. The sample lists fewer than 700,000 distinct CDR3 sequences; roughly 13% were seen once. The rearrangement joins TRBV7-6 to TRBJ2-3; 8 bases align to TRBD2. The origin of this receptor is a male patient younger than 18 who had a stem cell transplant for acute myeloid leukemia, so the T cells may come from the graft donor. The source was PBMCs, mostly from graft donor cells, collected 360 days after TCRalphabeta/CD19-depleted stem cell transplant. The CDR3 is CASSPGGVGTDTQYF. In DNA, the CDR3 is TGTGCCAGCAGCCCCGGGGGGGTAGGGACAGATACGCAGTATTTT.